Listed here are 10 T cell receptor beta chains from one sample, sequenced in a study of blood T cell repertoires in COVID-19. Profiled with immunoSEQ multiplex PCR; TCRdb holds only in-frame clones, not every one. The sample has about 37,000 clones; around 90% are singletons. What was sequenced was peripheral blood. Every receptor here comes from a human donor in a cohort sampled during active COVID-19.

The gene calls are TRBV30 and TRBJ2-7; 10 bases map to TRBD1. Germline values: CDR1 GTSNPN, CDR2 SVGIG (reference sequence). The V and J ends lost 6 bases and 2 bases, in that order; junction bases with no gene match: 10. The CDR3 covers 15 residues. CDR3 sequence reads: CACTLGTGAAYEQYF. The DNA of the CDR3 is TGTGCCTGTACCCTCGGGACAGGGGCCGCCTACGAGCAGTACTTC.

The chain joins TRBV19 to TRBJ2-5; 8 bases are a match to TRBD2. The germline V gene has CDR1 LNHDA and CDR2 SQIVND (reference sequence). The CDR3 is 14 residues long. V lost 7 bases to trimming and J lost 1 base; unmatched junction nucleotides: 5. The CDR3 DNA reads TGTGCCAGTAAGGAGCGGGGGCCCCAAGAGACCCAGTACTTC. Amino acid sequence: CASKERGPQETQYF.

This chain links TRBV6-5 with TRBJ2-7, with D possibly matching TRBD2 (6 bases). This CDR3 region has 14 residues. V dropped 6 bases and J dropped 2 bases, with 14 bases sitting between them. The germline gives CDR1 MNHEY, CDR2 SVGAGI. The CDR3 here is CASRPGGGTYEQYF. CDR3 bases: TGTGCCAGCAGACCTGGGGGAGGAACCTACGAGCAGTACTTC.

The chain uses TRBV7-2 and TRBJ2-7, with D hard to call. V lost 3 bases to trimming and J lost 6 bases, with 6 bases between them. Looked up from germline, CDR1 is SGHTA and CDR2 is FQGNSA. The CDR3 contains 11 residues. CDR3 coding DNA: TGTGCCAGCAGCTTCTCTTTCGAGCAGTACTTC. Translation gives CASSFSFEQYF. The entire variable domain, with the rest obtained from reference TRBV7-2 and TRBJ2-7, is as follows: GAGVSQSPSNKVTEKGKDVELRCDPISGHTALYWYRQSLGQGLEFLIYFQGNSAPDKSGLPSDRFSAERTGGSVSTLTIQRTQQEDSAVYLCASSFSFEQYFGPGTRLTVT.

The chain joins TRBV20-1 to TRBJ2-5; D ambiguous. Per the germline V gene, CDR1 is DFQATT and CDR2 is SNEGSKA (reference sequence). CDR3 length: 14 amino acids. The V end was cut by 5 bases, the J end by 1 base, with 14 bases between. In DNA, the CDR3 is TGCAGTGCTGGTGAACCCGGCGGCCAAGAGACCCAGTACTTC. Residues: CSAGEPGGQETQYF.

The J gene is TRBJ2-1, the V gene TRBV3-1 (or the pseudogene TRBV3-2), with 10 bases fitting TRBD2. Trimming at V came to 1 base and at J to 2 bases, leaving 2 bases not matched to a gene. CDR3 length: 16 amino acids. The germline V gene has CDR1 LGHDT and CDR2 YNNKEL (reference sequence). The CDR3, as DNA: TGTGCCAGCAGCCAAGGGACTAGCGGTCCCTACAATGAGCAGTTCTTC. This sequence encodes CASSQGTSGPYNEQFF.

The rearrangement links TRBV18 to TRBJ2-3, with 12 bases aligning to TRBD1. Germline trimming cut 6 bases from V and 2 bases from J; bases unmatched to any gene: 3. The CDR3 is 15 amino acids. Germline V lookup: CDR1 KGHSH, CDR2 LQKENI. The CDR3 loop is CASSAGQGATDTQYF. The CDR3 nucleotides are TGTGCCAGCTCCGCGGGACAGGGGGCCACAGATACGCAGTATTTT. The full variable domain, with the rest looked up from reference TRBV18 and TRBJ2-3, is NAGVMQNPRHLVRRRGQEARLRCSPMKGHSHVYWYRQLPEEGLKFMVYLQKENIIDESGMPKERFSAEFPKEGPSILRIQQVVRGDSAAYFCASSAGQGATDTQYFGPGTRLTVL.

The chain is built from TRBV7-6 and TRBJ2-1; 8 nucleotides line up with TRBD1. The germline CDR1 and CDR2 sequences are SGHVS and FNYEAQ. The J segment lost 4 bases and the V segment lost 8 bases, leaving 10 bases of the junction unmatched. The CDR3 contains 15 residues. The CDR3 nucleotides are TGTGCCAGCCGACCGGGGACAGGCGAATACAATGAGCAGTTCTTC. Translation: CASRPGTGEYNEQFF.

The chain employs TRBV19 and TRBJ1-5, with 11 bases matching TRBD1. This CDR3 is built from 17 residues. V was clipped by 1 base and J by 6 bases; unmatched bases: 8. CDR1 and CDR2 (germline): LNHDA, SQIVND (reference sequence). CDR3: CASSIGWTGGEGQPQHF. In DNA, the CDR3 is TGTGCCAGTAGTATAGGATGGACAGGGGGCGAGGGTCAGCCCCAGCATTTT.

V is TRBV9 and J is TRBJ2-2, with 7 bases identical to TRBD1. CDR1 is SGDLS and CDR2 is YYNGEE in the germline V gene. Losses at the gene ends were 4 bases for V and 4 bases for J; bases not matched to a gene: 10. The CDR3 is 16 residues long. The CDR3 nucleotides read TGTGCCAGCAGCCCACGGACAGGACGAGGCACCGGGGAGCTGTTTTTT. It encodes CASSPRTGRGTGELFF.